The rows below give T cell receptor beta chains drawn from one sample of a study of cytomegalovirus exposure and HLA in healthy donors. Sequenced by immunoSEQ multiplex PCR; TCRdb stores in-frame clones only, minus some. This table holds approximately 140,000 clones, 75% to 85% found once. Sequencing input: PBMCs. Every receptor here comes from a man over 45 in good health and CMV-seropositive. Each CDR3 is given with its conserved first and last residue. The D gene is left open where the match is weak. For some rows the clone size is stated as once, few or many, or as a class when expanded; others skip it.

. TRBJ1-6 TRBV5-1 once TGCGCCAGCAGCCCGGGACTGGGGCGAAATAATTCACCCCTCCACTTT CASSPGLGRNNSPLHF
. TRBJ2-7 TRBV28 . TGTGCCAGCAGCTATTGGGGGGGGCTAAGGTACGAGCAGTACTTC CASSYWGGLRYEQYF
TRBD2 TRBJ2-1 TRBV29-1 . TGCAGCGTTGCCAGCAGACTAGCTCCATACAATGAGCAGTTCTTC CSVASRLAPYNEQFF
. TRBJ2-3 TRBV6-1 . TGTGCCAGCAGGCGGGACTTCGCAGATACGCAGTATTTT CASRRDFADTQYF
. TRBJ2-1 TRBV6-5 once TGTGCCAGCAGCCAATCCCGGGGAGGTGAGCAGTTCTTC CASSQSRGGEQFF
. TRBJ2-1 TRBV29-1 . TGCAGCGTTGAACAGGCAGCCAACAATGAGCAGTTCTTC CSVEQAANNEQFF
. TRBJ1-5 TRBV2 . TGTGCCAGCAGCGCGGGGGGCCCGGGACGGCCCCAGCATTTT CASSAGGPGRPQHF
. TRBJ2-7 TRBV7-9 . TGTTCCAGCAGCCCGAGGGCAGGGGGGTACGAGCAGTACTTC CSSSPRAGGYEQYF
TRBD2 TRBJ2-1 TRBV5-1 once TGCGCCAGCAGCTCATCAACTAGCGGGCCCAATGAGCAGTTCTTC CASSSSTSGPNEQFF
. TRBJ2-7 TRBV7-9 . TGTTCCAGCAGCTTCCCTCAGGGGGAGCAGTACTTC CSSSFPQGEQYF
. TRBJ2-5 TRBV7-9 . TGTGCCAGCAGCTGGTTTCGGGAGACCCAGTACTTC CASSWFRETQYF
. TRBJ2-3 TRBV9 . TGTGCCAGCAGCTACGACTTGGCAGATACGCAGTATTTT CASSYDLADTQYF
. TRBJ1-2 TRBV6-5 few TGTGCCAGCAGTTACGGGGGGACGGTCTATGGCTACACCTTC CASSYGGTVYGYTF
TRBD2 TRBJ2-1 TRBV28 . TGTGCCAGCAGGGGGACTAGCGGTTTCAATGAGCAGTTCTTC CASRGTSGFNEQFF
TRBD1 TRBJ1-1 TRBV27 few TGTGCCAGCAGTTCCCGGGACAGGGCATTGGAAGCTGAAGCTTTCTTT CASSSRDRALEAEAFF
TRBD1 TRBJ2-7 TRBV25-1 . TGTGCCAGCAGTGCCTCAGACAGGGCAACCGAGCAGTACTTC CASSASDRATEQYF
. TRBJ2-5 TRBV11-2 few TGTGCCAGCAGCTTAGGGGGAGTTGGACAAGAGACCCAGTACTTC CASSLGGVGQETQYF
. TRBJ1-5 TRBV4-1 . TGCGCCAGCAGCCAGGAATACAGTTACAATCAGCCCCAGCATTTT CASSQEYSYNQPQHF
TRBD2 TRBJ2-1 TRBV7-3 . TGTGCCAGCAGCTTGGGACTAGCCTACAATGAGCAGTTCTTC CASSLGLAYNEQFF
. TRBJ1-5 TRBV2 . TGTGCCAGCAGTTCCCGACAGGATTATCAGCCCCAGCATTTT CASSSRQDYQPQHF
TRBD1 TRBJ2-7 TRBV5-1 . TGCGCCAGCAGCTTGGCCCCACAGGGGGCGGGTGAGCAGTACTTC CASSLAPQGAGEQYF
. TRBJ2-7 TRBV5-4 . TGTGCCAGCAGCTCCTTAAGCGGGCGGCCCCGCGAGCAGTACTTC CASSSLSGRPREQYF
TRBD1 TRBJ1-4 TRBV5-5 . TGTGCCAGCAGCTCTGCCCCGGGACAGCCTAATGAAAAACTGTTTTTT CASSSAPGQPNEKLFF
. TRBJ2-3 TRBV12-5 . TGTGCTAGTGGTTTGGGAGGGGGAGATACGCAGTATTTT CASGLGGGDTQYF
TRBD1 TRBJ1-2 TRBV30 . TGTGCCTGGAGTGCCTGGACAGGGACTGGCTACACCTTC CAWSAWTGTGYTF
TRBD2 TRBJ2-1 TRBV5-5 . TGTGCCAGCAGCGCGGGACTAGCGTCCTTCAATGAGCAGTTCTTC CASSAGLASFNEQFF
. TRBJ1-1 TRBV5-1 . TGCGCCAGCAGCTTGGGGAGAAACACTGAAGCTTTCTTT CASSLGRNTEAFF
. TRBJ2-7 TRBV10-3 . TGTGCCACCAAATCCAACTACGAGCAGTACTTC CATKSNYEQYF
. TRBJ2-7 TRBV30 . TGTGCCTGGAGTGTAAACAGGGCCTACGAGCAGTACTTC CAWSVNRAYEQYF
. TRBJ2-1 TRBV6-4 . TGTGCCAGCAGTGATAGCGCGAGACACAATGAGCAGTTCTTC CASSDSARHNEQFF
. TRBJ1-2 TRBV7-8 . TGTGCCAGCAGCTCCGGACTCCTCTATGGCTACACCTTC CASSSGLLYGYTF
. TRBJ2-3 TRBV28 . TGTGCCAGCAATGTTGCAACAGGGGGGGCAACAGATACGCAGTATTTT CASNVATGGATDTQYF
. TRBJ1-2 TRBV30 . TGTGCCTGGTCCAGACAGCGCTATGGCTACACCTTC CAWSRQRYGYTF
. TRBJ1-2 TRBV27 . TGTGCCAGCAGTCTAGGCGGGGGTAAGGGCTACACCTTC CASSLGGGKGYTF
. TRBJ2-1 TRBV9 . TGTGCCAGCAGCCCCAACAGGGCCGGGTCCTACAATGAGCAGTTCTTC CASSPNRAGSYNEQFF
. TRBJ1-2 TRBV9 . TGTGCCAGCAGTCGACCGTTTGGGAGGGATGGCTACACCTTC CASSRPFGRDGYTF
TRBD1 TRBJ2-7 TRBV28 . TGTGCCAGTTCGGTCGAGACAGGGGTTACCGAGCAGTACTTC CASSVETGVTEQYF
. TRBJ1-3 TRBV28 . TGTGCCAGCACCTCACAGGGAACTGGAAACACCATATATTTT CASTSQGTGNTIYF
. TRBJ1-1 TRBV5-1 . TGCGCCAGCAGCTTGGACCCCTCGGGAGGTGAAGCTTTCTTT CASSLDPSGGEAFF